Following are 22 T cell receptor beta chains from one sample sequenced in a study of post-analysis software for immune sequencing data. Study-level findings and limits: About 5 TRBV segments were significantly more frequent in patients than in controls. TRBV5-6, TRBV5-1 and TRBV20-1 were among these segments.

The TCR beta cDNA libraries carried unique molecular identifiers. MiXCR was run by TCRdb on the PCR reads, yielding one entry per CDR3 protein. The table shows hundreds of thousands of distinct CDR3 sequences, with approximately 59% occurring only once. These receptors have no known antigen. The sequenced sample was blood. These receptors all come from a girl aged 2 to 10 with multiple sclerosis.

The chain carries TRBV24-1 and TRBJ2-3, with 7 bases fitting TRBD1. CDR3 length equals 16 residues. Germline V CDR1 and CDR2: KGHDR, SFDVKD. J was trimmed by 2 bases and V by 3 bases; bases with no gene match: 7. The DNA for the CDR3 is TGTGCCACCAGTGATCCGACAGGGCGGGTCACAGATACGCAGTATTTT. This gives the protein CATSDPTGRVTDTQYF.

CDR3: CASSPTKRRGLSNEQFF. For the CDR3, the DNA is TGTGCCAGCAGCCCCACAAAAAGACGGGGGCTCTCCAATGAGCAGTTCTTC. This chain connects TRBV5-6 to TRBJ2-1; D possibly uses TRBD1 or TRBD2 (6 bases each). The CDR3 covers 17 residues. The V gene lost 4 bases and the J gene lost 6 bases, with 23 bases spanning the gap. Per germline, CDR1 SGHDT and CDR2 YYEEEE.

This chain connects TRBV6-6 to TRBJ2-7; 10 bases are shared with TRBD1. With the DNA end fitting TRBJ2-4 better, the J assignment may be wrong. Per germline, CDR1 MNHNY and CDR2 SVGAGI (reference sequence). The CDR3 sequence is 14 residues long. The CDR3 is CASSYGTGASIQYF. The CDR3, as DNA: TGTGCCAGCAGTTACGGGACAGGGGCAAGCATTCAGTACTTC.

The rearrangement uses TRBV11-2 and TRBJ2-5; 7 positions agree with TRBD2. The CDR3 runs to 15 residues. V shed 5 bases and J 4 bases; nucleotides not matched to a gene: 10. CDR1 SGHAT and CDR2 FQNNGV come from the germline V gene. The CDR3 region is CASSRGVRGGETQYF. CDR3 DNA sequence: TGTGCCAGCAGCCGGGGGGTTAGGGGAGGAGAGACCCAGTACTTC.

The CDR3 region has the DNA TGTGCCAGCAGCTTCGGGACAGGGCGCACTGAAGCTTTCTTT. Translated, it gives CASSFGTGRTEAFF. The J gene is TRBJ1-1, the V gene TRBV7-9, with 9 bases that match TRBD1. This CDR3 contains 14 residues. The germline CDR1 and CDR2 sequences are SEHNR and FQNEAQ (reference sequence). V lost 3 bases, J lost 4 bases, and 3 bases stayed unmatched.

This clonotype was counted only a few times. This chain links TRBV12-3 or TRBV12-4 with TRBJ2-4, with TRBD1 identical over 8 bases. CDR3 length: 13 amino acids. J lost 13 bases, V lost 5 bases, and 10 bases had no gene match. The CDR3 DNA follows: TGTGCCAGCAGTCCCCCGGACAGGGCAGCGCAGTACTTC. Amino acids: CASSPPDRAAQYF.

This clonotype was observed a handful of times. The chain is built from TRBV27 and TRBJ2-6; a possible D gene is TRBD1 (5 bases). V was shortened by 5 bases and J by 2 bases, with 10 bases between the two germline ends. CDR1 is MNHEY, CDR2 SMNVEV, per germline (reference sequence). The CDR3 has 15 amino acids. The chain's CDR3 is CASSIQGTGANVLTF. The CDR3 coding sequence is TGTGCCAGCAGTATCCAGGGTACTGGGGCCAACGTCCTGACTTTC.

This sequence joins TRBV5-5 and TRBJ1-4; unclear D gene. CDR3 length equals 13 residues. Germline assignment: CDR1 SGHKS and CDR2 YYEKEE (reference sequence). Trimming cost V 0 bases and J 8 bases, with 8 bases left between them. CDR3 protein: CASSLASPEKLFF. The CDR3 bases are TGTGCCAGCAGCTTGGCATCTCCAGAAAAACTGTTTTTT.

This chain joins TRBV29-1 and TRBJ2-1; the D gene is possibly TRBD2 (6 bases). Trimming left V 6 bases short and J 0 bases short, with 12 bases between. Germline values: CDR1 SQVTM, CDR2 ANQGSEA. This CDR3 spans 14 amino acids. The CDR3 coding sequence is TGCAGCGTGGCTAGCGCCAGCTCCTACAATGAGCAGTTCTTC. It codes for CSVASASSYNEQFF.

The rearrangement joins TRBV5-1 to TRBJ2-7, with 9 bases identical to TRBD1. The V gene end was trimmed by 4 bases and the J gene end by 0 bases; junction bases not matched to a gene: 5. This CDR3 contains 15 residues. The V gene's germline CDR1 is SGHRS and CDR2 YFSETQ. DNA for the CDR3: TGCGCCAGCAGCACCTGGACAGGGGCCTCCTACGAGCAGTACTTC. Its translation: CASSTWTGASYEQYF.

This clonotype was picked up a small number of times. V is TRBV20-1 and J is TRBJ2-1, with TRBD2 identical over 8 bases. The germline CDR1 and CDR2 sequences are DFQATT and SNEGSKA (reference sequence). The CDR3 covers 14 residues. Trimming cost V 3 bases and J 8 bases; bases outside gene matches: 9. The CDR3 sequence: CSASGSGSGDEQFF. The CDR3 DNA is TGCAGTGCTAGTGGCAGCGGGAGCGGGGATGAGCAGTTCTTC.

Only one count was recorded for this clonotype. For the CDR3, the DNA is TGTGCCAGCAGCTTAAACCCCCGGAGACAGGGGAGCACTGAAGCTTTCTTT. Translating gives CASSLNPRRQGSTEAFF. The chain carries TRBV7-8 and TRBJ1-1; 8 nucleotides line up with TRBD1. Looked up from germline, CDR1 is SGHVS and CDR2 is FQNEAQ. V was pared by 2 bases and J by 4 bases, with 12 bases of the junction left unmatched. The CDR3 consists of 17 residues. The entire variable domain, with the rest obtained from reference TRBV7-8 and TRBJ1-1, is as follows: GAGVSQSPRYKVAKRGQDVALRCDPISGHVSLFWYQQALGQGPEFLTYFQNEAQLDKSGLPSDRFFAERPEGSVSTLKIQRTQQEDSAVYLCASSLNPRRQGSTEAFFGQGTRLTVV.

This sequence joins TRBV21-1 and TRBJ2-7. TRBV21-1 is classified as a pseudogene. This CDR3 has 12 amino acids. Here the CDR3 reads CASSKAGHEQYF. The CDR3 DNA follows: TGTGCCAGCAGCAAAGCGGGGCATGAGCAGTACTTC.

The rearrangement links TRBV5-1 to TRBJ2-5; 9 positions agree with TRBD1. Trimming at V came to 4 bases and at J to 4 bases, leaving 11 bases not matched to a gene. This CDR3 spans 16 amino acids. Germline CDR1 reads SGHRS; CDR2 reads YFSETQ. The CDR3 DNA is TGCGCCAGCAGCCTCGACAGGGGGGGGCGTCGAGAGACCCAGTACTTC. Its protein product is CASSLDRGGRRETQYF.

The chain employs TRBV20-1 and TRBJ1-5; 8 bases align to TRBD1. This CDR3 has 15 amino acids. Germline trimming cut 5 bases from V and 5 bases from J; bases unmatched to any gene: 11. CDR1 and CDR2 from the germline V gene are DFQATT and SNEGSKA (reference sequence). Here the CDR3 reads CSAPGQGSSDQPQHF. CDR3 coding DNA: TGCAGTGCTCCCGGACAGGGTAGTTCCGATCAGCCCCAGCATTTT.

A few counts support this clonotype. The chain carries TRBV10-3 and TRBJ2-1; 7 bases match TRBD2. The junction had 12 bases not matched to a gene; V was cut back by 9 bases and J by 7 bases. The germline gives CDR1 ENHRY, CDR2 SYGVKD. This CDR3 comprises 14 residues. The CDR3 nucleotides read TGTGCCATTCAAACCAGCGGGAATCTTAATGAGCAGTTCTTC. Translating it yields CAIQTSGNLNEQFF.

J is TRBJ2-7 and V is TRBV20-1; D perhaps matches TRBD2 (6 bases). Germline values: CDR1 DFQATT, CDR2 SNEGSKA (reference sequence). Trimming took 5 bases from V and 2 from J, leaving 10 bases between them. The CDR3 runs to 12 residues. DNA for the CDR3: TGCAGTGCTCCCGGGGGACCCTACGAGCAGTACTTC. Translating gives CSAPGGPYEQYF.

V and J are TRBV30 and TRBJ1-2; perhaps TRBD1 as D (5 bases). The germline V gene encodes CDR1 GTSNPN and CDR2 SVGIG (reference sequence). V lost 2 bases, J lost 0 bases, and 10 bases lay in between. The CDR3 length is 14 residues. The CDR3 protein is CAWSLRGSNYGYTF. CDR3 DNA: TGTGCCTGGAGTCTTCGGGGGTCTAACTATGGCTACACCTTC.

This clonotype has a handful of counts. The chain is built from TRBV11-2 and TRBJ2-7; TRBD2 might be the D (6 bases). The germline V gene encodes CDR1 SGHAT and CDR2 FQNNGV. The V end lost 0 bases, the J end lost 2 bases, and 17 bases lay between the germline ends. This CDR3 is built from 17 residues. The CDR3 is CASSLDRTQRVPYEQYF. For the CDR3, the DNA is TGTGCCAGCAGCTTAGATCGAACCCAGCGGGTCCCCTACGAGCAGTACTTC. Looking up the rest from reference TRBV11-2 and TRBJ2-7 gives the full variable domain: EAGVAQSPRYKIIEKRQSVAFWCNPISGHATLYWYQQILGQGPKLLIQFQNNGVVDDSQLPKDRFSAERLKGVDSTLKIQPAKLEDSAVYLCASSLDRTQRVPYEQYFGPGTRLTVT.

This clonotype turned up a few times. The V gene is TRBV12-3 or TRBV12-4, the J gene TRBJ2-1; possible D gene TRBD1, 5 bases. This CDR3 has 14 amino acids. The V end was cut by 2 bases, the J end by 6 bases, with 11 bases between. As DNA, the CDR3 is TGTGCCAGCAGTTTAATACGAACAGGCAATGAGCAGTTCTTC. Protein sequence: CASSLIRTGNEQFF.

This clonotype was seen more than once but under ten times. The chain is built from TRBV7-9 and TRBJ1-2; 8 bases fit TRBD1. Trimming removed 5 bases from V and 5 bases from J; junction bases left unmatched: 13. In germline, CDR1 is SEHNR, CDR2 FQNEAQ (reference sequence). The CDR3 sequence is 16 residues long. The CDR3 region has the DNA TGTGCCAGCAGCCTCGGGACAGGAGGAGTCCGATATGGCTACACCTTC. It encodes CASSLGTGGVRYGYTF. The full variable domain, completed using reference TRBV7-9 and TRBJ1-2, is DTGVSQNPRHKITKRGQNVTFRCDPISEHNRLYWYRQTLGQGPEFLTYFQNEAQLEKSRLLSDRFSAERPKGSFSTLEIQRTEQGDSAMYLCASSLGTGGVRYGYTFGSGTRLTVV.

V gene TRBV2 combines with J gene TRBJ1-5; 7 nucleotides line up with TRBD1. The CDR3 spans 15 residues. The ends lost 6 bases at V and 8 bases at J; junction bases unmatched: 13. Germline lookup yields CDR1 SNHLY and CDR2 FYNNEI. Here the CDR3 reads CASREGASEIEPQHF. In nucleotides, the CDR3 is TGTGCCAGCAGGGAGGGGGCCTCCGAAATAGAGCCCCAGCATTTT.